A selection of T cell receptor beta chains follows, all from one sample in a study of cytomegalovirus exposure and HLA in healthy donors. Clones were sequenced by immunoSEQ multiplex PCR, and TCRdb holds only the in-frame ones, with some missing. There are tens of thousands of clones in the sample; approximately 80% occur only once, and 3.6% lies in the top ten. Sequencing used PBMCs. The receptors were sampled from a woman younger than 35 in good health and CMV-seronegative. Each CDR3 is given with its conserved first and last residue. Each record gives: clone size, V gene, J gene, D gene, CDR3 protein, CDR3 DNA. A D gene is named only where the DNA matches it firmly. The size of a clone is reported for some rows only, either as once, few or many, or as a class for expanded clones.

>NA|TRBV27|TRBJ1-1|NA
CASSLQGRTEAFF
TGTGCCAGCAGTTTACAGGGCCGCACTGAAGCTTTCTTT
>NA|TRBV2|TRBJ1-6|TRBD1
CASSRQGVAGGNSPLHF
TGTGCCAGCAGTAGACAGGGGGTTGCCGGGGGTAATTCACCCCTCCACTTT
>NA|TRBV27|TRBJ2-7|TRBD2
CASSPRTREGYEQYF
TGTGCCAGCAGTCCCCGGACTAGGGAAGGTTACGAGCAGTACTTC
>NA|TRBV6-5|TRBJ2-2|NA
CASTPKLFF
TGTGCCAGCACCCCCAAGCTGTTTTTT
>once|TRBV18|TRBJ1-1|NA
CASSLQENTEAFF
TGTGCCAGCTCACTTCAGGAGAACACTGAAGCTTTCTTT
>few|TRBV5-1|TRBJ2-7|TRBD2
CASSLSARQSSGVSYEQYF
TGCGCCAGCAGCTTGAGTGCTCGGCAGAGTAGCGGGGTTTCCTACGAGCAGTACTTC
>NA|TRBV11-2|TRBJ1-1|TRBD1
CASGSQGDTEAFF
TGTGCCAGCGGATCACAGGGGGACACTGAAGCTTTCTTT
>NA|TRBV7-6|TRBJ2-7|TRBD2
CASSLGLARHEQYF
TGTGCCAGCAGCTTGGGACTAGCTCGCCACGAGCAGTACTTC
>NA|TRBV6-5|TRBJ1-2|NA
CASSYQGWGYGYPF
TGTGCCAGCAGTTATCAGGGCTGGGGCTATGGCTACCCCTTC
>NA|TRBV19|TRBJ2-2|NA
CATPTGWNTGELFF
TGTGCCACCCCGACAGGATGGAACACCGGGGAGCTGTTTTTT
>NA|TRBV7-2|TRBJ1-5|NA
CASSLEQGRNSNQPQHF
TGTGCCAGCAGCTTAGAACAGGGCAGGAATAGCAATCAGCCCCAGCATTTT
>NA|TRBV11-3|TRBJ2-3|NA
CASSLGLGGTDTQYF
TGTGCCAGCAGCTTAGGGTTAGGCGGTACAGATACGCAGTATTTT
>NA|TRBV7-9|TRBJ1-1|NA
CSSSSPLGVNTEAFF
TGTTCCAGCAGCTCACCGCTAGGGGTGAACACTGAAGCTTTCTTT
>NA|TRBV5-1|TRBJ1-2|TRBD1
CASSWTGGTDYGYTF
TGCGCCAGCAGTTGGACAGGGGGCACGGACTATGGCTACACCTTC
>NA|TRBV6-6|TRBJ1-5|TRBD1
CASTGQGASNQPQHF
TGTGCCAGCACGGGGCAGGGGGCTAGCAATCAGCCCCAGCATTTT
>NA|TRBV29-1|TRBJ1-2|TRBD1
CSAGPDRVGGYTF
TGCAGCGCCGGCCCGGACAGGGTGGGTGGCTACACCTTC
>NA|TRBV30|TRBJ2-3|NA
CAWSVFSSRDTQYF
TGTGCCTGGAGTGTATTTTCTAGTAGAGATACGCAGTATTTT
>once|TRBV7-3|TRBJ1-5|TRBD1
CASSTTGGSQPQHF
TGTGCCAGCAGCACCACAGGGGGAAGTCAGCCCCAGCATTTT
>few|TRBV5-1|TRBJ1-2|NA
CASSLVTVDDYTF
TGCGCCAGCAGCTTGGTTACAGTCGATGACTACACCTTC
>NA|TRBV6-1|TRBJ2-1|TRBD2
CASSERLASSDEQFF
TGTGCCAGCAGTGAAAGACTAGCGAGCTCAGATGAGCAGTTCTTC
>NA|TRBV6-5|TRBJ2-1|NA
CASSYGPPSYNEQFF
TGTGCCAGCAGTTACGGCCCTCCAAGCTACAATGAGCAGTTCTTC
>NA|TRBV25-1|TRBJ2-6|TRBD1
CASSDAGGSGANVLTF
TGTGCCAGCAGTGATGCAGGGGGCTCTGGGGCCAACGTCCTGACTTTC
>NA|TRBV18|TRBJ2-3|TRBD2
CASSPTGGATDTQYF
TGTGCCAGCTCACCCACGGGGGGGGCGACAGATACGCAGTATTTT
>few|TRBV7-2|TRBJ1-2|TRBD1
CASSHSQGVGYTF
TGTGCCAGCAGCCATTCACAGGGGGTTGGCTACACCTTC
>NA|TRBV21-1|TRBJ2-7|NA
CASRVIGEQYF
TGTGCCAGCAGGGTGATCGGCGAGCAGTACTTC
>NA|TRBV28|TRBJ2-5|TRBD1
CASSWDSEIQKTQYF
TGTGCCAGCAGTTGGGACAGCGAGATACAGAAGACCCAGTACTTC
>NA|TRBV6-5|TRBJ1-2|NA
CASSSDSYGYTF
TGTGCCAGCAGCTCGGACAGCTATGGCTACACCTTC
>NA|TRBV10-3|TRBJ2-3|NA
CATEDLRTDTQYF
TGTGCCACCGAGGACTTGCGCACAGATACGCAGTATTTT
>NA|TRBV19|TRBJ1-5|NA
CALLVGSANSNQPQHF
TGTGCCCTTCTCGTCGGTAGTGCTAATAGCAATCAGCCCCAGCATTTT
>NA|TRBV5-1|TRBJ2-3|TRBD2
CASGPLAGRYTDTQYF
TGCGCCAGCGGCCCACTAGCGGGGCGATACACAGATACGCAGTATTTT
>NA|TRBV5-1|TRBJ2-2|TRBD2
CASSFEMVGGTGELFF
TGCGCCAGCAGCTTCGAGATGGTGGGGGGGACCGGGGAGCTGTTTTTT
>NA|TRBV4-1|TRBJ2-7|TRBD1
CASSHYPQGTAPYEQYF
TGCGCCAGCAGCCATTATCCCCAAGGGACAGCCCCCTACGAGCAGTACTTC
>NA|TRBV30|TRBJ2-5|NA
CAWSRQETQYF
TGTGCCTGGAGCCGCCAAGAGACCCAGTACTTC
>NA|TRBV5-3|TRBJ1-6|NA
CARSPKTDNSPLHF
TGTGCCAGAAGCCCAAAGACAGATAATTCACCCCTCCACTTT
>NA|TRBV28|TRBJ2-7|NA
CASNLGGLSSYEQYF
TGTGCCAGCAACCTCGGGGGACTTAGCTCCTACGAGCAGTACTTC
>NA|TRBV16|TRBJ1-5|NA
CASSPGERGPNQPQHF
TGTGCCAGCAGTCCCGGGGAACGTGGGCCAAATCAGCCCCAGCATTTT
>few|TRBV28|TRBJ2-3|TRBD2
CASSLAGGFGTQYF
TGTGCCAGCAGTTTAGCGGGAGGGTTTGGTACGCAGTATTTT
>NA|TRBV7-6|TRBJ2-3|TRBD2
CASSPGLAGPSTDTQYF
TGTGCCAGCAGCCCCGGACTAGCGGGGCCTAGCACAGATACGCAGTATTTT
>NA|TRBV27|TRBJ2-1|NA
CASSSSPAGPNEQFF
TGTGCCAGCAGTTCTTCTCCCGCGGGTCCCAATGAGCAGTTCTTC
>NA|TRBV7-9|TRBJ1-1|NA
CASSLQGFAEAFF
TGTGCCAGCAGCCTACAGGGTTTCGCTGAAGCTTTCTTT
>NA|TRBV14|TRBJ2-7|NA
CASSQATGAYEQYF
TGTGCCAGCAGCCAAGCTACTGGGGCCTACGAGCAGTACTTC
>NA|TRBV2|TRBJ2-5|NA
CASSDSPPRETQYF
TGTGCCAGCAGTGATTCACCCCCGAGAGAGACCCAGTACTTC
>NA|TRBV7-3|TRBJ2-3|NA
CASSLGHPGTDTQYF
TGTGCCAGCAGCCTAGGACATCCTGGCACAGATACGCAGTATTTT
>NA|TRBV7-2|TRBJ2-1|TRBD2
CASSLVNGGAGEQFF
TGCGCCAGCAGCTTAGTTAACGGGGGGGCGGGTGAGCAGTTCTTC
>NA|TRBV5-1|TRBJ1-2|TRBD1
CASSWGQDYGYTF
TGCGCCAGCAGCTGGGGACAGGACTATGGCTACACCTTC
>NA|TRBV4-2|TRBJ2-5|NA
CASSQERGETQYF
TGTGCCAGCAGCCAAGAAAGAGGGGAGACCCAGTACTTC
>NA|TRBV7-2|TRBJ2-5|TRBD1
CASSPGTGRETQYF
TGTGCCAGCAGCCCCGGGACAGGGAGAGAGACCCAGTACTTC
>NA|TRBV5-1|TRBJ2-6|TRBD1
CASSLAAFRTGFSGANVLTF
TGCGCCAGCAGCTTGGCCGCCTTCAGGACAGGATTCTCTGGGGCCAACGTCCTGACTTTC
>NA|TRBV10-3|TRBJ2-5|TRBD1
CAISWGQGETQYF
TGTGCCATCAGCTGGGGACAGGGTGAGACCCAGTACTTC
>NA|TRBV4-1|TRBJ2-7|TRBD2
CASSHVRDTSWTSRGVQYF
TGCGCCAGCAGCCATGTCCGGGACACATCCTGGACTAGCAGGGGTGTGCAGTACTTC
>once|TRBV12-5|TRBJ2-3|TRBD2
CASGTLLAGGSTDTQYF
TGTGCTAGTGGTACCCTACTAGCGGGGGGGAGCACAGATACGCAGTATTTT
>NA|TRBV4-3|TRBJ1-4|NA
CASSQDWGGGEKLFF
TGCGCCAGCAGCCAAGATTGGGGGGGAGGGGAAAAACTGTTTTTT